This TCR beta chain was captured by sequencing in a study of T cell responses to AZD1222 COVID-19 vaccine. V gave up 0 bases and J gave up 1 base, with 7 bases separating them. This CDR3 is 14 amino acids long. CDR1 is SGHRS and CDR2 is YFSETQ in the germline V gene. This table comes from immunoSEQ multiplex PCR, and its TCRdb copy is limited to in-frame clones, with some not included. The sample has about 180,000 clones, roughly 91% seen once. Pooled together were second doses at about 4 or about 12 weeks. This rearrangement joins TRBV5-1 to TRBJ1-1, with unresolved D. The source material was peripheral blood, sampled 28 days after the second AZD1222 dose. The origin of this receptor is an adult who received the AZD1222 COVID-19 vaccine. Here the CDR3 reads CASSLDSSNTEAFF. CDR3 coding DNA: TGCGCCAGCAGCTTGGACAGTTCGAACACTGAAGCTTTCTTT.